This T cell receptor (beta chain) was obtained from a study of control samples from healthy donors and cancer patients. This clone was seen just once. Sequenced by immunoSEQ multiplex PCR; TCRdb stores in-frame clones only, minus some. The sample carries about 60,000 clones, 85% recorded once. The V gene lost 1 base and the J gene lost 2 bases, with 12 bases spanning the gap. The CDR3 totals 15 residues. Germline lookup yields CDR1 SGHRS and CDR2 YFSETQ. This chain links TRBV5-1 with TRBJ1-1, with TRBD1 as a possible D gene (5 bases). This clonotype was sampled from a middle-aged man in good health. Material: blood. CDR3 in DNA: TGCGCCAGCAGCTTGTTTGGGGGAACAAACACTGAAGCTTTCTTT. It is translated as CASSLFGGTNTEAFF.